Listed below are T cell receptor beta chains from one sample, sequenced in a study of shared clonotypes between healthy human individuals. The protocol was immunoSEQ multiplex PCR, while the TCRdb copy is restricted to in-frame clones and leaves out a portion. This table has roughly 2.6 million clones, around 94% appearing once. Sequencing used naive CD4+ T cells sorted from blood. The origin of the receptors is a man between 18 and 35 years old in good health. Each CDR3 is given with its conserved first and last residue. D genes are given only for firm matches. Some rows have no size entry. The others give once, few or many, or a class for an expanded clone.

d_call	v_call	j_call	clone_size	cdr3_nt	cdr3_aa
TRBD1	TRBV15	TRBJ1-3	-	TGTGCCACCAGCAGAGGACAGGGCTCTGGAAACACCATATATTTT	CATSRGQGSGNTIYF
-	TRBV4-1	TRBJ2-2	-	TGCGCCAGCAGCCAAGACACCGGGGAGCTGTTTTTT	CASSQDTGELFF
TRBD1	TRBV11-3	TRBJ1-1	-	TGTGCCAGCAGCTTGGGGGGTAACACAGGGGCTGAAGCTTTCTTT	CASSLGGNTGAEAFF
TRBD1	TRBV18	TRBJ2-5	-	TGTGCCAGCTCAAACCCCGGGACAGGGGGCTTCGAGACCCAGTACTTC	CASSNPGTGGFETQYF
-	TRBV19	TRBJ2-7	few	TGTGCCAGTAGTATCGGTGGTAGCTCCTACGAGCAGTACTTC	CASSIGGSSYEQYF
-	TRBV20-1	TRBJ2-5	-	TGCAGTGCCAGGGTTTTGGAGACCCAGTACTTC	CSARVLETQYF
-	TRBV2	TRBJ2-5	-	TGTGCCAGCAGTTATTCACAAGAGACCCAGTACTTC	CASSYSQETQYF
-	TRBV9	TRBJ2-2	-	TGTGCCAGCAGCGTAGATGACGGGAACACCGGGGAGCTGTTTTTT	CASSVDDGNTGELFF
-	TRBV18	TRBJ2-2	-	TGTGCCAGCTCACCAGAGGGGGCGAACACCGGGGAGCTGTTTTTT	CASSPEGANTGELFF
-	TRBV4-3	TRBJ2-6	-	TGCGCCAGCAGCCAAGGGACCGGGGGCAGCGGCTCTGGGGCCAACGTCCTGACTTTC	CASSQGTGGSGSGANVLTF
-	TRBV7-8	TRBJ2-5	-	TGTGCCAGCAGCTTGTCTCGGACCCAGTACTTC	CASSLSRTQYF
-	TRBV18	TRBJ1-3	-	TGTGCCAGCTCCCCTGAGGGGTATCGAAACACCATATATTTT	CASSPEGYRNTIYF
-	TRBV5-4	TRBJ2-3	-	TGTGCCAGCAGCATGGCGGATACTAGCACAGATACGCAGTATTTT	CASSMADTSTDTQYF
-	TRBV5-1	TRBJ2-1	once	TGCGCCAGCAGCTGGGGCCGGAATAATGAGCAGTTCTTC	CASSWGRNNEQFF
TRBD1	TRBV5-1	TRBJ2-2	-	TGCGCCAGCAGTCTGGACAGGATCACCGGGGAGCTGTTTTTT	CASSLDRITGELFF
-	TRBV7-2	TRBJ1-2	-	TGTGCCAGCAGCTTATCCCCGGGGAGTGGCTACACCTTC	CASSLSPGSGYTF
TRBD2	TRBV5-1	TRBJ2-1	-	TGCGCCAGCAGCCTGGGACTAGCGCTCAATGAGCAGTTCTTC	CASSLGLALNEQFF
TRBD1	TRBV5-6	TRBJ2-5	-	TGTGCCAGCACCTCGTCGGACAGGGTAGGAGAGACCCAGTACTTC	CASTSSDRVGETQYF